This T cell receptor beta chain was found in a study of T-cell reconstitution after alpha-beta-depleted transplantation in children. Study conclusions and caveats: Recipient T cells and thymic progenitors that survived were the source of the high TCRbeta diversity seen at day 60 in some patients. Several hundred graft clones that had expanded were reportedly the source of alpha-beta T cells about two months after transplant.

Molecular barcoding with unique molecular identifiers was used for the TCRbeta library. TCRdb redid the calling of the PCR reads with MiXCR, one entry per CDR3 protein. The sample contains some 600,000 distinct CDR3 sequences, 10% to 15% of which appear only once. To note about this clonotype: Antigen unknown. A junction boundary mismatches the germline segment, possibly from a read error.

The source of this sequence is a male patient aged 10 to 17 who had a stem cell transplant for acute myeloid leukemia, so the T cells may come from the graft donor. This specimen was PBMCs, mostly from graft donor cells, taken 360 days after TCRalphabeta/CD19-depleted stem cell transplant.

The CDR3 loop reads CATGEGEVRGDNEQFF. For the CDR3, the DNA is TGTGCCACCGGTGAAGGTGAGGTCAGAGGGGACAATGAGCAGTTCTTC. The rearrangement uses TRBV24-1 and TRBJ2-1; D tentatively reads TRBD1 or TRBD2 (5 bases each). The CDR3 sequence is 16 residues long. Per the germline V gene, CDR1 is KGHDR and CDR2 is SFDVKD.